This T cell receptor beta chain was documented in a study of control samples from healthy donors and cancer patients. The CDR3 runs to 16 residues. The germline gives CDR1 PRHDT, CDR2 FYEKMQ (reference sequence). V was cut by 4 bases and J by 0 bases, with 10 bases left in between. The table came from immunoSEQ multiplex PCR; TCRdb's copy has only in-frame clones and leaves some out. The sample gives roughly 130,000 clones, approximately 94% of which show up once; 3.5% to 4% is in the top ten. Material for sequencing was blood. This rearrangement joins TRBV13 to TRBJ2-6; a possible D gene is TRBD2 (6 bases). The TCR was taken from a man aged 30-40 years in good health. CDR3: CASSSLAISGANVLTF. CDR3 coding DNA: TGTGCCAGCAGCTCGCTAGCGATCTCTGGGGCCAACGTCCTGACTTTC.